Listed below are T cell receptor beta chains from one sample, sequenced in a study of spatial heterogeneity in lung cancer. MiXCR was run by TCRdb on the 5' RACE reads, yielding one entry per CDR3 protein. This sample yields several thousand distinct CDR3 sequences, of which approximately 5% are seen a single time; just over 8% belongs to the top ten. The starting material was normal lung tissue next to the tumor, obtained at surgery. The source of these receptors is a female donor with early-stage non-small cell lung cancer. The CDR3 runs from the conserved cysteine through the conserved F or W. A D gene is named only where the DNA matches it firmly. Clone size is given for some rows only: seen once, a few or many times, or a class if the clone is expanded.

TRBV4-1	.	TRBD2	TRBJ2-1	TGCGCCAGCAGGAACCCCCTGGGACTAGCGGGAGCGGATGAGCAGTTCTTC	CASRNPLGLAGADEQFF
TRBV28	many	TRBD1	TRBJ2-7	TGTGCCAGCAGTTTTGGGGACAGATCCTACGAGCAGTACTTC	CASSFGDRSYEQYF
TRBV3-1	medium-sized	.	TRBJ1-1	TGTGCCAGCAGCCAAGTTCCGGACACTGAAGCTTTCTTT	CASSQVPDTEAFF
TRBV7-2	many	.	TRBJ2-1	TGTGCCAGCAGCCCCCGGACGGGTGAGCAGTTCTTC	CASSPRTGEQFF
TRBV4-2	.	TRBD1	TRBJ2-2	TGTGCCAGCAGCCAAGAGCCAACAGGGGTTGGCGGGGAGCTGTTTTTT	CASSQEPTGVGGELFF
TRBV3-1	medium-sized	TRBD1	TRBJ1-1	TGTGCCAGCAGCCACGCAGGGGGCACTGAAGCTTTCTTT	CASSHAGGTEAFF
TRBV27	medium-sized	.	TRBJ2-7	TGTGCCAGCAGTACATCCCTGTCCTCCGAGCAGTACTTC	CASSTSLSSEQYF
TRBV5-1	many	.	TRBJ2-3	TGCGCCAGCAGCTTGGCGTCGGGAGATACGCAGTATTTT	CASSLASGDTQYF
TRBV20-1	.	.	TRBJ2-7	TGCAGTGCTAGATCCGTTAGCTCCTACGAGCAGTACTTC	CSARSVSSYEQYF
TRBV6-6	.	.	TRBJ1-5	TGTGCCAGCAGTACACAGAATAGCAATCAGCCCCAGCATTTT	CASSTQNSNQPQHF
TRBV30	large	.	TRBJ1-1	TGTGCCTGGAGTGTAAGTTCGTGGGGAAACACTGAAGCTTTCTTT	CAWSVSSWGNTEAFF
TRBV6-1	many	TRBD1	TRBJ1-5	TGTGCCAGCAATCTTGACAGGGTTAGCAATCAGCCCCAGCATTTT	CASNLDRVSNQPQHF
TRBV20-1	medium-sized	.	TRBJ2-7	TGCAGTGCACAGGGCGACGTGGGAGAGCAGTACTTC	CSAQGDVGEQYF
TRBV19	many	TRBD2	TRBJ2-2	TGTGCCAGTTTGAGTGGCGGGAGGGCATACACCGGGGAGCTGTTTTTT	CASLSGGRAYTGELFF
TRBV7-3	few	.	TRBJ2-3	TGTGCCAGCAGCAGGCTGGAGGTAGATACGCAGTATTTT	CASSRLEVDTQYF
TRBV7-3	large	.	TRBJ2-1	TGTGCCAGCAGCTTAACGCAGGGGTCCTACAATGAGCAGTTCTTC	CASSLTQGSYNEQFF
TRBV20-1	many	.	TRBJ1-1	TGCAGTGCTTTCAAACCCCCGGGATCAAACACTGAAGCTTTCTTT	CSAFKPPGSNTEAFF
TRBV27	many	.	TRBJ1-5	TGTGCCAGCAGTTTCCTCCAGGGCGATCAGCCCCAGCATTTT	CASSFLQGDQPQHF
TRBV24-1	many	.	TRBJ2-5	TGTGCCACCAAAGGGTCAGGGGAGACCCAGTACTTC	CATKGSGETQYF
TRBV29-1	many	TRBD2	TRBJ2-1	TGCAGCGTCTTAGGACTAGCGGGAGTACAGGAGCAGTTCTTC	CSVLGLAGVQEQFF
TRBV11-2	many	TRBD1	TRBJ1-2	TGTGCCAGCAGCTTAACGGACAGGGGCTATGGCTACACCTTC	CASSLTDRGYGYTF
TRBV7-9	medium-sized	.	TRBJ2-7	TGTGCCAGCAGCTTAAACGGCCAAACGTACGAGCAGTACTTC	CASSLNGQTYEQYF
TRBV7-2	many	TRBD1	TRBJ2-2	TGTGCCAGCAGACCCGGGACAGGGGCACTCACCGGGGAGCTGTTTTTT	CASRPGTGALTGELFF
TRBV25-1	few	.	TRBJ2-7	TGTGCCAGCAGTGACCCCGGGCCCGGGGGACACGAGCAGTACTTC	CASSDPGPGGHEQYF
TRBV4-1	medium-sized	.	TRBJ1-1	TGCGCCAGCAGTGTAATTGGGGGCGCCGACACTGAAGCTTTCTTT	CASSVIGGADTEAFF
TRBV20-1	many	.	TRBJ2-3	TGCAGTGCTAGAGTTAGCGGATCAGATACGCAGTATTTT	CSARVSGSDTQYF
TRBV28	medium-sized	TRBD2	TRBJ2-1	TGTGCCAGCAGTCTCACGGGAGGACCCTACAATGAGCAGTTCTTC	CASSLTGGPYNEQFF
TRBV14	many	.	TRBJ2-2	TGTGCCAGCAGCCTAGTAGTCGGGGAGCTGTTTTTT	CASSLVVGELFF
TRBV29-1	many	.	TRBJ2-4	TGCAGCGTTGCGGCCGTTGGGGCCAAAAACATTCAGTACTTC	CSVAAVGAKNIQYF
TRBV20-1	few	TRBD1	TRBJ2-7	TGCAGTGCTAGCCACGGACAGGGGGCCGACGAGCAGTACTTC	CSASHGQGADEQYF
TRBV24-1	many	.	TRBJ1-2	TGTGCCACCAGCACAGAGTCCGGTGGCTACACCTTC	CATSTESGGYTF
TRBV25-1	medium-sized	.	TRBJ2-5	TGTGCCAGCACCGAGTTGGAGACCCAGTACTTC	CASTELETQYF
TRBV9	many	.	TRBJ1-5	TGTGCCAGCAGCGTAGGTGGCAGTGGGGACAATCAGCCCCAGCATTTT	CASSVGGSGDNQPQHF
TRBV12-3/TRBV12-4	many	TRBD2	TRBJ2-7	TGTGCCAGCAGCTTAGCGGGCAGCCGGTACGAGCAGTACTTC	CASSLAGSRYEQYF
TRBV4-1	medium-sized	.	TRBJ2-7	TGCGCCAGCAGCCCCACCCCGGCGGAGTTCGAGCAGTACTTC	CASSPTPAEFEQYF
TRBV29-1	medium-sized	TRBD1	TRBJ1-1	TGCAGCGTCGAAGGGGGCGGCACTGAAGCTTTCTTT	CSVEGGGTEAFF
TRBV27	medium-sized	TRBD1	TRBJ1-2	TGTGCCAGCAGTTTTACTTTGACAGGGGGCGATGGCTACACCTTC	CASSFTLTGGDGYTF
TRBV5-5	.	.	TRBJ2-2	TGTGCCAGCAGCTTGGCTCGGGGAAACGGGGAGCTGTTTTTT	CASSLARGNGELFF
TRBV20-1	many	.	TRBJ2-3	TGCAGTGCCGGGCCGGGGTCCGACACAGATACGCAGTATTTT	CSAGPGSDTDTQYF
TRBV20-1	.	.	TRBJ1-6	TGCAGTGCTAGGTCTGGGAATAATTCACCCCTCCACTTT	CSARSGNNSPLHF
TRBV3-1	many	TRBD2	TRBJ2-7	TGTGCCAGCAGCTTGGGGACTAGCGGACCACGGGAGCAGTACTTC	CASSLGTSGPREQYF
TRBV7-9	many	.	TRBJ2-5	TGTGCCAGCAGCTTAACGGGACCCCTGGAGACCCAGTACTTC	CASSLTGPLETQYF
TRBV5-5	medium-sized	.	TRBJ2-1	TGTGCCAGCAGCACCATGTCGGGAGATGAGCAGTTCTTC	CASSTMSGDEQFF
TRBV10-3	medium-sized	TRBD2	TRBJ2-3	TGTGCCATCAGTGTGGTAGCGGGAGGAGATACGCAGTATTTT	CAISVVAGGDTQYF
TRBV4-1	medium-sized	TRBD2	TRBJ2-7	TGCGCCAGCAGCCAGGGACTAGCGGGTGGGGTCAAGTACGAGCAGTACTTC	CASSQGLAGGVKYEQYF
TRBV28	medium-sized	.	TRBJ1-4	TGTGCCAGCAGTTCGCAGCTAGCTACAACTAATGAAAAACTGTTTTTT	CASSSQLATTNEKLFF
TRBV5-1	many	TRBD2	TRBJ2-1	TGCGCCAGCAGCTTCGCTAGCGGGTACAATGAGCAGTTCTTC	CASSFASGYNEQFF
TRBV6-6	medium-sized	TRBD1	TRBJ2-7	TGTGCCAGCAGTTACACAGCGCGGGACAGGGGATCCGAGCAGTACTTC	CASSYTARDRGSEQYF
TRBV7-2	many	.	TRBJ2-5	TGTGCCAGCTCCCCCCAGCCACGCCCCGCAGAGACCCAGTACTTC	CASSPQPRPAETQYF